The present entry profiles one T cell receptor (beta chain) with its context. These data are taken from a study of T cells in Graves' hyperthyroidism and ophthalmopathy. The CDR3 is 17 residues long. The ends were cut back, 3 bases at V and 2 bases at J, with 17 bases in the middle. The V gene's germline CDR1 is LNHDA and CDR2 SQIVND (reference sequence). TCR beta CDR3 sequences were amplified from RNA transcripts. First-round RT-PCR with HTBI primers amplified the TCR CDR3 region. TCRdb passed the multiplex PCR reads through MiXCR, listing each CDR3 protein once. The data contain around 440,000 distinct CDR3 sequences, roughly 14% of them singletons.

The V gene is TRBV19, the J gene TRBJ1-5; D is possibly TRBD1 (6 bases). The sequence was obtained from a woman under 30 with Graves' hyperthyroidism. Sequencing was carried out using blood. CDR3 sequence: CASSIRGPGPGNQPQHF. In DNA, the CDR3 is TGTGCCAGTAGTATCAGGGGACCAGGTCCGGGCAATCAGCCCCAGCATTTT.